These 31 T cell receptor beta chains were sequenced from one sample in a study of cytomegalovirus exposure and HLA in healthy donors. Primers for the PCR totalled 60 Vbeta and 13 Jbeta. Assay used: immunoSEQ multiplex PCR; TCRdb lists only in-frame clones, some missing. The repertoire holds about 190,000 clones, with around 80% as singletons. Sequencing was carried out using PBMCs. These receptors were taken from a woman between 40 and 50 years old in good health and CMV-seronegative.

Note on this clone: Sequence at one end of the junction differs from germline and may be a read error. The chain joins TRBV7-9 to TRBJ2-3; D unclear. The length of the CDR3 is 12 residues. Per germline, CDR1 SEHNR and CDR2 FQNEAQ (reference sequence). CDR3 in amino acids: CSSSPHTDTQYF. The CDR3 region has the DNA TGTTCCAGCAGCCCCCACACAGATACGCAGTATTTT.

V and J are TRBV6-1 and TRBJ2-5; D call uncertain. This CDR3 spans 14 amino acids. V was shortened by 2 bases and J by 0 bases, with 7 bases between the two germline ends. Germline V gene sequence: CDR1 MNHNS, CDR2 SASEGT. As DNA, the CDR3 is TGTGCCAGCAGTGAAATATTAAACCAAGAGACCCAGTACTTC. Encoded protein: CASSEILNQETQYF.

This chain uses TRBV5-8 with TRBJ1-1; D gene uncertain. The germline gives CDR1 SGHTS, CDR2 YDEGEE. Trimming stripped 0 bases from V and 1 base from J, with 10 bases between. The CDR3 is 15 amino acids. The CDR3 sequence: CASSLGVRRNTEAFF. CDR3 nucleotide sequence: TGTGCCAGCAGCTTGGGGGTGAGGAGGAACACTGAAGCTTTCTTT.

The J gene is TRBJ2-2, the V gene TRBV30; possible D gene TRBD1, 5 bases. Trimming pared 1 base from V and 7 bases from J, leaving 16 bases between. Per the germline V gene, CDR1 is GTSNPN and CDR2 is SVGIG (reference sequence). CDR3 size: 15 residues. This CDR3 reads CAWSATNRGDGELFF. The CDR3 nucleotides are TGTGCCTGGAGTGCCACAAATAGGGGTGACGGGGAGCTGTTTTTT.

The rearrangement links TRBV28 to TRBJ2-1; 11 bases align to TRBD2. V shed 5 bases, J shed 7 bases, and the junction held 10 bases outside the gene matches. The CDR3 loop spans 16 amino acids. Germline V gives CDR1 MDHEN, CDR2 SYDVKM. CDR3 sequence: CASSISSGGKGNEQFF. The CDR3 DNA sequence: TGTGCCAGCAGTATATCTAGCGGGGGGAAGGGGAATGAGCAGTTCTTC.

This chain connects TRBV29-1 to TRBJ1-1, with 10 bases lining up with TRBD1. V lost 4 bases and J lost 4; bases outside the gene matches: 0. The CDR3 is 12 amino acids. The germline CDR1 and CDR2 sequences are SQVTM and ANQGSEA. The CDR3 region has the DNA TGCAGCGTTGGGACAGGGGGCACTGAAGCTTTCTTT. Translated: CSVGTGGTEAFF.

The chain is built from TRBV5-5 and TRBJ1-3; tentative D call: TRBD1 (5 bases). Germline V gene lookup returns CDR1 SGHKS and CDR2 YYEKEE (reference sequence). Trimming removed 4 bases at V and 2 bases at J, with 22 bases between. This CDR3 contains 18 residues. The CDR3 region has the DNA TGTGCCAGCAGCGGAACCCCCATGGCGCGGGGGGCTGGAAACACCATATATTTT. Protein sequence: CASSGTPMARGAGNTIYF.

V gene TRBV6-5 combines with J gene TRBJ2-1, with 13 bases lining up with TRBD2. CDR3 length: 15 amino acids. CDR1 MNHEY and CDR2 SVGAGI come from the germline V gene. V lost 6 bases and J lost 10; bases outside the gene matches: 9. The CDR3 DNA sequence: TGTGCCAGCAGCCGCGGACTAGCGGGAGTTGGCGAGCAGTTCTTC. Protein product: CASSRGLAGVGEQFF.

This chain's CDR3 is CASSLRVAASYTEAFF. The DNA of the CDR3 is TGTGCCAGTAGTCTCAGGGTGGCAGCGTCTTACACTGAAGCTTTCTTT. The chain joins TRBV19 to TRBJ1-1, with a weak D call TRBD1 (5 bases). Looked up from germline, CDR1 is LNHDA and CDR2 is SQIVND (reference sequence). The CDR3 is 16 amino acids. Trimming left V 5 bases short and J 3 bases short, with 19 bases between.

This chain uses TRBV19 with TRBJ1-2, with 7 nucleotides matching TRBD1. The V gene end was trimmed by 2 bases and the J gene end by 4 bases; junction bases not matched to a gene: 7. The CDR3 runs to 15 residues. Germline CDR1 is LNHDA and CDR2 is SQIVND (reference sequence). CDR3 in amino acids: CASSIRDRVFYGYTF. The CDR3 bases are TGTGCCAGTAGTATAAGAGACAGGGTTTTCTATGGCTACACCTTC.

This chain links TRBV2 with TRBJ1-4; 7 bases agree with TRBD1. The V and J ends lost 6 bases and 3 bases, in that order; junction bases with no gene match: 7. Germline values: CDR1 SNHLY, CDR2 FYNNEI. The CDR3 covers 15 residues. DNA of the CDR3: TGTGCCAGCAGATTCACAGGGGTCCCTAATGAAAAACTGTTTTTT. Translating it yields CASRFTGVPNEKLFF. The complete variable domain, with remaining parts taken from reference TRBV2 and TRBJ1-4, reads EPEVTQTPSHQVTQMGQEVILRCVPISNHLYFYWYRQILGQKVEFLVSFYNNEISEKSEIFDDQFSVERPDGSNFTLKIRSTKLEDSAMYFCASRFTGVPNEKLFFGSGTQLSVL.

This rearrangement joins TRBV27 to TRBJ2-1; D is possibly TRBD1 (6 bases). The CDR3 has 16 residues. Germline CDR1 reads MNHEY; CDR2 reads SMNVEV (reference sequence). V dropped 4 bases and J dropped 0 bases, with 13 bases sitting between them. The CDR3: CASSWDKIYSYNEQFF. The CDR3 nucleotides are TGTGCCAGCAGTTGGGACAAAATATACTCCTACAATGAGCAGTTCTTC.

The table lists this clone with a count of one. This rearrangement joins TRBV11-2 to TRBJ2-6, with D perhaps matching TRBD1 (6 bases). Germline values: CDR1 SGHAT, CDR2 FQNNGV. This CDR3 comprises 17 residues. The V end was cut by 2 bases, the J end by 0 bases, with 11 bases between. The CDR3 nucleotides read TGTGCCAGCAGCTTATCAGGGGCCAGCTCTGGGGCCAACGTCCTGACTTTC. This encodes CASSLSGASSGANVLTF. The complete variable domain, with remaining parts taken from reference TRBV11-2 and TRBJ2-6, reads EAGVAQSPRYKIIEKRQSVAFWCNPISGHATLYWYQQILGQGPKLLIQFQNNGVVDDSQLPKDRFSAERLKGVDSTLKIQPAKLEDSAVYLCASSLSGASSGANVLTFGAGSRLTVL.

The chain carries TRBV11-3 and TRBJ2-2; TRBD1 is a possible D gene (5 bases). Germline CDR1 is SGHNT and CDR2 is YENEEA. The V end was cut by 0 bases, the J end by 2 bases, with 10 bases between. This CDR3 has 16 residues. The CDR3 is CASSLETAINTGELFF. The CDR3 DNA is TGTGCCAGCAGCTTAGAGACAGCCATCAACACCGGGGAGCTGTTTTTT.

The chain joins TRBV5-4 to TRBJ2-7; D is possibly TRBD2 (6 bases). Germline values: CDR1 SGHNT, CDR2 YYREEE (reference sequence). The length of the CDR3 is 13 residues. Trimming removed 8 bases from V and 3 bases from J, with 15 bases in between. The chain's CDR3 is CARSPWGGYEQYV. The CDR3, as DNA: TGTGCCAGGAGCCCTTGGGGAGGCTACGAGCAGTACGTC.

The chain recombines TRBV19 with TRBJ1-2; D gene uncertain. Germline V gives CDR1 LNHDA, CDR2 SQIVND (reference sequence). Trimming shortened V by 0 bases and J by 4 bases, and 9 bases separated the two germline ends. CDR3 length equals 14 residues. The DNA for the CDR3 is TGTGCCAGTAGTATAGACCGCGAGGGCTATGGCTACACCTTC. This codes for CASSIDREGYGYTF.

V and J are TRBV5-1 and TRBJ1-1, with TRBD1 matching over 8 bases. CDR1 and CDR2 (germline): SGHRS, YFSETQ. This CDR3 spans 14 amino acids. Trimming at V came to 4 bases and at J to 2 bases, leaving 4 bases not matched to a gene. The DNA of the CDR3 is TGCGCCAGCAGCCTGGACAGGGCCAACACTGAAGCTTTCTTT. It translates to CASSLDRANTEAFF. Combining the CDR3 with reference TRBV5-1 and TRBJ1-1 gives the whole variable domain KAGVTQTPRYLIKTRGQQVTLSCSPISGHRSVSWYQQTPGQGLQFLFEYFSETQRNKGNFPGRFSGRQFSNSRSEMNVSTLELGDSALYLCASSLDRANTEAFFGQGTRLTVV.

This rearrangement joins TRBV6-1 to TRBJ2-3; D is unresolved. The CDR3 length is 13 residues. Trimming cost V 2 bases and J 6 bases, with 9 bases left between them. Per the germline V gene, CDR1 is MNHNS and CDR2 is SASEGT. The DNA for the CDR3 is TGTGCCAGCAGTGAAAACCCCAGGGATACGCAGTATTTT. It specifies CASSENPRDTQYF.

The J gene is TRBJ2-1, the V gene TRBV9; no reliable D call. Germline CDR1 is SGDLS and CDR2 is YYNGEE. Trimming stripped 0 bases from V and 4 bases from J, with 11 bases between. CDR3 size: 15 residues. CDR3 region: CASSVGVSVYNEQFF. CDR3 bases: TGTGCCAGCAGCGTAGGCGTTTCCGTTTACAATGAGCAGTTCTTC.

The CDR3 sequence is CASSFQGPRLSVQFF. As DNA, the CDR3 is TGTGCCAGCAGCTTCCAGGGCCCACGTCTAAGTGTGCAGTTCTTC. This chain joins TRBV7-2 and TRBJ2-1; D is perhaps TRBD1 (5 bases). The V and J ends lost 3 bases and 12 bases respectively, with 21 bases between them. This CDR3 comprises 15 residues. CDR1 SGHTA and CDR2 FQGNSA come from the germline V gene.

This clone was counted a single time. V is TRBV5-4 and J is TRBJ2-1, with TRBD2 identical over 10 bases. The CDR3 consists of 15 residues. Unmatched junction bases numbered 9, after V lost 4 bases and J lost 8 bases. CDR1 is SGHNT, CDR2 YYREEE, per germline (reference sequence). The CDR3 sequence is CASSHPSGSMDEQFF. CDR3 DNA: TGTGCCAGCAGCCACCCTAGCGGGAGTATGGATGAGCAGTTCTTC.

This chain joins TRBV19 and TRBJ2-2, with unresolved D. Germline V gives CDR1 LNHDA, CDR2 SQIVND (reference sequence). The CDR3 is 12 amino acids. V dropped 3 bases and J dropped 6 bases, with 5 bases sitting between them. The CDR3 nucleotides read TGTGCCAGTAGTATCTTTCCCGGGGAGCTGTTTTTT. Its translation is CASSIFPGELFF.

V is TRBV30 and J is TRBJ2-3; 15 bases are shared with TRBD2. Germline CDR1 GTSNPN, CDR2 SVGIG (reference sequence). The V gene end was trimmed by 4 bases and the J gene end by 0 bases; junction bases not matched to a gene: 8. The CDR3 has 18 residues. The CDR3: CAWTGLAGGPTSTDTQYF. CDR3 nucleotides: TGTGCCTGGACGGGACTAGCGGGAGGTCCCACTAGCACAGATACGCAGTATTTT.

This chain connects TRBV4-1 to TRBJ1-5, with a possible D match to TRBD1 (5 bases). CDR3 size: 15 residues. With 1 base removed from V and 6 bases from J, the gap between germline ends came to 13 bases. Germline lookup yields CDR1 MGHRA and CDR2 YSYEKL. CDR3 region: CASSQGPGGGQPQHF. The CDR3 DNA is TGCGCCAGCAGCCAAGGCCCCGGGGGAGGTCAGCCCCAGCATTTT.

The V call is TRBV2, the J call TRBJ2-1; D is perhaps TRBD1 (5 bases). The germline V gene has CDR1 SNHLY and CDR2 FYNNEI. CDR3 length: 13 residues. V was clipped by 5 bases and J by 2 bases, with 7 bases between them. The CDR3 reads CASSPRAYNEQFF. CDR3 nucleotides: TGTGCCAGCAGTCCCAGGGCCTACAATGAGCAGTTCTTC. The full variable domain, rest sourced from reference TRBV2 and TRBJ2-1, is EPEVTQTPSHQVTQMGQEVILRCVPISNHLYFYWYRQILGQKVEFLVSFYNNEISEKSEIFDDQFSVERPDGSNFTLKIRSTKLEDSAMYFCASSPRAYNEQFFGPGTRLTVL.

The chain uses TRBV11-3 and TRBJ2-5; D gene uncertain. This CDR3 contains 14 residues. Germline V gene lookup returns CDR1 SGHNT and CDR2 YENEEA. The ends were cut back, 2 bases at V and 5 bases at J, with 12 bases in the middle. CDR3 DNA: TGTGCCAGCAGCTTATCTACGGGTCGGGAGACCCAGTACTTC. Amino acid sequence: CASSLSTGRETQYF.

This chain joins TRBV28 and TRBJ2-1; maybe TRBD1 (6 bases). The germline CDR1 and CDR2 sequences are MDHEN and SYDVKM. The germline V and J ends were trimmed by 8 bases and 8 bases, with 10 bases remaining between them. The CDR3 loop spans 11 amino acids. The CDR3 reads CASAGVYEQFF. CDR3 nucleotide sequence: TGTGCCAGCGCAGGGGTGTATGAGCAGTTCTTC.

The V gene is TRBV25-1, the J gene TRBJ1-2; D may be TRBD1 (5 bases). Germline V gene data show CDR1 as MGHDK and CDR2 as SYGVNS. The CDR3 extends over 14 amino acids. V lost 0 bases and J lost 5, with 10 bases in between. In DNA form, the CDR3 reads TGTGCCAGCAGTGAATATAACCGGGGGTATGGCTACACCTTC. This translates into CASSEYNRGYGYTF.

The V gene is TRBV5-1, the J gene TRBJ2-5; D gene ambiguous. The J call may be faulty, since TRBJ2-7 better matches the DNA end. The CDR3 loop spans 13 amino acids. Germline V gene lookup returns CDR1 SGHRS and CDR2 YFSETQ. The CDR3 protein is CASSPAGPYEQYF. For the CDR3, the DNA is TGCGCCAGCAGCCCCGCAGGTCCCTACGAGCAGTACTTC.

The rearrangement links TRBV9 to TRBJ2-1, with D possibly matching TRBD1 (5 bases). Trimming removed 6 bases from V and 7 bases from J, with 17 bases in between. The CDR3 consists of 14 residues. Looked up from germline, CDR1 is SGDLS and CDR2 is YYNGEE. The CDR3 nucleotides are TGTGCCAGCAACCGACAGAACGTTGAGAATGAGCAGTTCTTC. It is translated as CASNRQNVENEQFF.

This rearrangement joins TRBV18 to TRBJ2-1, with TRBD2 matching 11 bases. This CDR3 contains 16 residues. Germline CDR1 and CDR2: KGHSH and LQKENI. Trimming at V came to 0 bases and at J to 14 bases, leaving 12 bases not matched to a gene. CDR3 coding DNA: TGTGCCAGCTCACCACCTAATAGCGGGAGGGCTGGGGGAAAGTTCTTC. Translation gives CASSPPNSGRAGGKFF. Supplemented by reference TRBV18 and TRBJ2-1, the full variable domain reads NAGVMQNPRHLVRRRGQEARLRCSPMKGHSHVYWYRQLPEEGLKFMVYLQKENIIDESGMPKERFSAEFPKEGPSILRIQQVVRGDSAAYFCASSPPNSGRAGGKFFGPGTRLTVL.